Following are 13 T cell receptor beta chains from one sample sequenced in a study of cytomegalovirus exposure and HLA in healthy donors. Researchers ran the PCR with 60 Vbeta and 13 Jbeta primers. Profiling relied on immunoSEQ multiplex PCR, and the TCRdb table lists in-frame clones only, not all of them. The sample includes 140,000 to 150,000 clones, around 90% of them seen just once. Sequences were obtained from PBMCs. All receptors come from a woman in her thirties or forties in good health and CMV-seronegative.

V gene TRBV7-9 combines with J gene TRBJ2-7, with TRBD1 matching over 7 bases. The germline CDR1 and CDR2 sequences are SEHNR and FQNEAQ (reference sequence). CDR3 length: 13 amino acids. V dropped 5 bases and J dropped 3; count of bases not matched to a gene: 4. The CDR3 DNA reads TGTGCCAGCAGCATTGGACAGGACTACGAGCAGTACTTC. Amino acid sequence: CASSIGQDYEQYF.

V usage is TRBV28 and J usage is TRBJ2-2, with a weak D call TRBD2 (5 bases). The germline gives CDR1 MDHEN, CDR2 SYDVKM. This CDR3 contains 14 residues. The V end lost 2 bases, the J end lost 7 bases, and 11 bases lay between the germline ends. CDR3 amino acids: CASSLIRDHGELFF. CDR3 in DNA: TGTGCCAGCAGTTTAATTCGGGATCACGGGGAGCTGTTTTTT.

V is TRBV7-2 and J is TRBJ1-5; the D gene is possibly TRBD1 (5 bases). This CDR3 comprises 15 residues. Per germline, CDR1 SGHTA and CDR2 FQGNSA. V was clipped by 1 base and J by 4 bases, with 11 bases between them. In DNA, the CDR3 is TGTGCCAGCAGCTTAGGAGCAGGGTTTAATCAGCCCCAGCATTTT. Its protein product is CASSLGAGFNQPQHF.

This clone was picked up a small number of times. The chain couples TRBV18 to TRBJ2-1; D is undetermined. CDR1 and CDR2 (germline): KGHSH, LQKENI. Trimming pared 6 bases from V and 5 bases from J, leaving 8 bases between. The CDR3 has 12 amino acids. The CDR3 reads CASSRPNNEQFF. The CDR3 DNA follows: TGTGCCAGCTCGCGGCCCAACAATGAGCAGTTCTTC.

Note on this clone: At one end the junction does not follow the germline gene, possibly because of a read error. The V and J genes are TRBV7-9 and TRBJ2-7; tentative D call: TRBD2 (5 bases). The CDR3 is 11 residues long. Germline assignment: CDR1 SEHNR and CDR2 FQNEAQ (reference sequence). CDR3 residues: CSSRSSGEQYF. The DNA for the CDR3 is TGTTCCAGCAGGTCTTCGGGAGAGCAGTACTTC.

This clone was seen a handful of times. The chain links TRBV13 to TRBJ1-1; D uncertain. The germline gives CDR1 PRHDT, CDR2 FYEKMQ (reference sequence). V lost 5 bases to trimming and J lost 2 bases, with 6 bases between them. The CDR3 has 12 amino acids. The CDR3 here is CASSPLNTEAFF. DNA for the CDR3: TGTGCCAGCAGCCCACTCAACACTGAAGCTTTCTTT.

The V gene is TRBV19, the J gene TRBJ1-5; TRBD1 might be the D (6 bases). With 4 bases removed from V and 7 bases from J, the gap between germline ends came to 14 bases. Germline CDR1 and CDR2: LNHDA and SQIVND (reference sequence). The CDR3 covers 14 residues. The chain's CDR3 is CASSTTGSKQPQHF. Written as DNA, the CDR3 is TGTGCCAGTAGTACAACAGGGAGTAAGCAGCCCCAGCATTTT.

The chain is built from TRBV7-8 and TRBJ2-5; weak D call: TRBD1 (5 bases). The germline V gene encodes CDR1 SGHVS and CDR2 FQNEAQ. Trimming pared 2 bases from V and 0 bases from J, leaving 7 bases between. CDR3 length: 14 residues. The CDR3 coding sequence is TGTGCCAGCAGCTTAAGGGGCAACCAAGAGACCCAGTACTTC. It yields the protein CASSLRGNQETQYF.

This clone was seen a handful of times. The chain combines TRBV5-1 with TRBJ2-5, with a weak D call TRBD2 (6 bases). This CDR3 region has 14 residues. Germline CDR1 is SGHRS and CDR2 is YFSETQ. Trimming shortened V by 0 bases and J by 3 bases, and 9 bases separated the two germline ends. The DNA for the CDR3 is TGCGCCAGCAGCTTGGACTCGGGGGAAGAGACCCAGTACTTC. Translation: CASSLDSGEETQYF.

V is TRBV27 and J is TRBJ2-7, with D possibly TRBD1 on 5 matching bases. The CDR3 is 14 amino acids. Trimming removed 4 bases at V and 4 bases at J, with 14 bases between. Germline CDR1 MNHEY, CDR2 SMNVEV (reference sequence). For the CDR3, the DNA is TGTGCCAGCAGTTGGGCTGGACAATTTTACGAGCAGTACTTC. This codes for CASSWAGQFYEQYF.

V is TRBV6-6 and J is TRBJ2-7; 9 positions match TRBD1. This CDR3 spans 14 amino acids. V lost 5 bases to trimming and J lost 4 bases; unmatched junction nucleotides: 6. CDR1 is MNHNY, CDR2 SVGAGI, per germline (reference sequence). CDR3: CASSRGQGRYEQYF. In DNA, the CDR3 is TGTGCCAGCAGTCGTGGACAGGGGAGGTACGAGCAGTACTTC.

This clone showed up just once. The rearrangement uses TRBV5-1 and TRBJ1-1; D remains ambiguous. V was clipped by 3 bases and J by 2 bases, with 8 bases between them. Germline CDR1 reads SGHRS; CDR2 reads YFSETQ. This CDR3 is built from 13 residues. CDR3 sequence: CASSSDKNTEAFF. CDR3 DNA: TGCGCCAGCAGCTCTGACAAAAACACTGAAGCTTTCTTT.

The genes are TRBV29-1 and TRBJ1-2; TRBD1 aligns across 9 bases. V lost 4 bases to trimming and J lost 7 bases; unmatched junction nucleotides: 7. Germline CDR1 and CDR2: SQVTM and ANQGSEA. The CDR3 loop spans 13 amino acids. CDR3 protein: CSVVGQGVTGYTF. The CDR3 nucleotides read TGCAGCGTTGTGGGACAGGGAGTGACTGGCTACACCTTC.